Listed below are T cell receptor beta chains from one sample, sequenced in a study of blood T cell repertoires in COVID-19. TCRdb's table, derived via immunoSEQ multiplex PCR, lists solely in-frame clones and lacks some. The table records about 240,000 clones, 82% of them present only once. The sequencing sample was made of peripheral blood. Source of these receptors: a woman in her 70s with acute or convalescent COVID-19. CDR3s include the opening cysteine and the closing phenylalanine or tryptophan. The D gene is left open where the match is weak. For some rows the clone size is stated as once, few or many, or as a class when expanded; others skip it.

CDR3: CAISESFRGDGYTF
DNA: TGTGCCATCAGTGAGTCCTTCAGGGGGGATGGCTACACCTTC
size: NA
J: TRBJ1-2
D: TRBD1
V: TRBV10-3

CDR3: CATSRDGGIQPQHF
DNA: TGTGCCACCAGCAGAGATGGGGGGATACAGCCCCAGCATTTT
size: NA
J: TRBJ1-5
D: NA
V: TRBV15

CDR3: CASSYGLAGDPYTQYF
DNA: TGTGCCAGCAGTTACGGCTTAGCGGGGGATCCATATACGCAGTATTTT
size: once
J: TRBJ2-3
D: TRBD2
V: TRBV6-2/TRBV6-3

CDR3: CASRRTVEAFF
DNA: TGTGCCAGCAGGAGGACAGTTGAAGCTTTCTTT
size: NA
J: TRBJ1-1
D: NA
V: TRBV28

CDR3: CASKDGAYGYTF
DNA: TGTGCCAGTAAGGATGGGGCTTATGGCTACACCTTC
size: NA
J: TRBJ1-2
D: NA
V: TRBV28

CDR3: CASGSQTTGQGLRLRVPGYGYTF
DNA: TGTGCTAGTGGTTCTCAAACTACGGGACAGGGCCTGCGGTTGAGAGTTCCAGGCTATGGCTACACCTTC
size: NA
J: TRBJ1-2
D: TRBD1
V: TRBV12-5

CDR3: CASSSRLAGASSTDTQYF
DNA: TGTGCCAGCAGCTCCAGACTAGCGGGGGCCTCTAGCACAGATACGCAGTATTTT
size: NA
J: TRBJ2-3
D: TRBD2
V: TRBV11-2

CDR3: CASSIDRGRGEKLFF
DNA: TGTGCCAGCTCTATTGACAGGGGGCGGGGTGAAAAACTGTTTTTT
size: NA
J: TRBJ1-4
D: TRBD1
V: TRBV18

CDR3: CASREGTANTGELFF
DNA: TGTGCCAGCCGAGAAGGGACAGCCAACACCGGGGAGCTGTTTTTT
size: NA
J: TRBJ2-2
D: TRBD1
V: TRBV6-6

CDR3: CSAQVSTYGYTF
DNA: TGCAGCGCACAGGTTAGCACCTATGGCTACACCTTC
size: NA
J: TRBJ1-2
D: NA
V: TRBV29-1

CDR3: CASRPDRGIRGYTF
DNA: TGTGCCAGCAGGCCGGACAGGGGAATAAGAGGCTACACCTTC
size: NA
J: TRBJ1-2
D: TRBD1
V: TRBV5-4

CDR3: CASSIGQGAETQYF
DNA: TGTGCCAGTAGTATAGGCCAGGGGGCAGAGACCCAGTACTTC
size: many
J: TRBJ2-5
D: TRBD1
V: TRBV19

CDR3: CASRTTASGNTIYF
DNA: TGTGCCAGCAGGACGACTGCGTCTGGAAACACCATATATTTT
size: NA
J: TRBJ1-3
D: NA
V: TRBV28

CDR3: CASSLRWGRGTGELFF
DNA: TGTGCCAGCAGCCTACGCTGGGGTCGGGGCACCGGGGAGCTGTTTTTT
size: NA
J: TRBJ2-2
D: NA
V: TRBV7-2